Here is one T cell receptor (beta chain) with its context. No antigen is known for it. The data stem from a study of T cell responses to AZD1222 COVID-19 vaccine. Study details: Pooled in the analysis were second doses at about 4 or about 12 weeks.

V lost 6 bases and J 4 bases, leaving 13 bases between the germline ends. The CDR3 length is 15 residues. Per the germline V gene, CDR1 is MNHEY and CDR2 is SVGEGT. The study, taken as a whole, reports: Seropositive status at baseline applied to only a handful of AZD1222 recipients.

Libraries were prepared by immunoSEQ multiplex PCR; TCRdb keeps only in-frame clonotypes and omits some of them. The sample holds over 120,000 clones, approximately 94% seen once. This TCR derives from an adult in good health. The rearrangement joins TRBV6-2 or TRBV6-3 to TRBJ2-6; D remains ambiguous. The sequences come from peripheral blood, collected on day 0 of AZD1222 vaccination. CDR3 in DNA: TGTGCCAGCAGCACTGGCGGTTCCGGGGCCAACGTCCTGACTTTC. Translated, it gives CASSTGGSGANVLTF.